What follows is one T cell receptor beta chain and its context. The sample originates from a study of response to subunit inactivated influenza vaccine. V was trimmed by 4 bases and J by 1 base, leaving 15 bases between them. The CDR3 is 15 amino acids. Germline CDR1 reads SGHKS; CDR2 reads YYEKEE (reference sequence). A single record per CDR3 protein comes from TCRdb applying MiXCR to the RT-PCR reads. Found here are roughly 500,000 distinct CDR3 sequences, roughly 25% of them singletons; the top ten hold 2.5% to 3%. The sample was also reused in another study, on T cells expressing NK-cell markers. Per that study: Beta-chain TCR cDNA was generated via 5'RACE template switching with UMIs. Sorted CD3+CD56+NKG2C+, CD3+CD56+NKG2C- and CD3+CD56-NKG2C+ T cells provided the TCR beta repertoires. Dominant NKG2C+ clonotypes in roughly 6 donors made up about 1.0-7.0% of CD8+ T cells. In several donors, dominant clonotypes made up roughly 25-60.1% of CD3+CD56-NKG2C+ cells.

Sequenced material: CD4+ T cells sorted from PBMCs, taken approximately 13 days after vaccination. The sequence was obtained from a man in his fifties who received an inactivated influenza vaccine. The chain joins TRBV5-5 to TRBJ2-7; D not certain. CDR3 residues: CASSLTALGSYEQYF. The CDR3 DNA sequence: TGTGCCAGCAGCCTTACGGCCTTAGGGTCCTACGAGCAGTACTTC.